This note documents a single T cell receptor beta chain sequence. What it recognizes is unknown. V lost 7 bases and J lost 2, with 15 bases in between. Germline CDR1 and CDR2: MNHNS and SASEGT. This CDR3 is built from 14 residues. This sample is part of a study of cytomegalovirus exposure and HLA in healthy donors. Study-level findings and limits: Reported results showed that the classifier diagnosed cytomegalovirus status with high specificity and sensitivity. Most subjects' HLA-A and HLA-B alleles were reportedly predicted from TCR beta sequences.

Both 60 Vbeta primers and 13 Jbeta primers went into the PCR. TCRdb keeps only in-frame clones here, not all; method: immunoSEQ multiplex PCR. This sample has around 150,000 clones, with about two thirds found just once. The specimen sequenced was PBMCs. The rearrangement links TRBV6-1 to TRBJ2-7, with D possibly matching TRBD1 (6 bases). This clonotype was sampled from a woman in her thirties in good health and CMV-seronegative. The CDR3 here is CASIRQGFPYEQYF. The CDR3 coding sequence is TGTGCCAGCATTAGGCAGGGGTTTCCCTACGAGCAGTACTTC.